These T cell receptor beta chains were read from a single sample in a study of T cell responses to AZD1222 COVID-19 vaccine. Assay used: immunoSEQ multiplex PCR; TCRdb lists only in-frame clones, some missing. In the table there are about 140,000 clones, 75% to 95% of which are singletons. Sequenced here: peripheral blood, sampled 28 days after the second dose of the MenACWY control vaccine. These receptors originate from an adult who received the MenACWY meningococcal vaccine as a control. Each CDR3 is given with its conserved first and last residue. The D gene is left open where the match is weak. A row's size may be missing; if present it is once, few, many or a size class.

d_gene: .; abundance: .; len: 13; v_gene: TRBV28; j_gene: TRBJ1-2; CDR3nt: TGTGCCAGCAGTTTCGGCGGAGCCTATGGCTACACCTTC; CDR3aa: CASSFGGAYGYTF
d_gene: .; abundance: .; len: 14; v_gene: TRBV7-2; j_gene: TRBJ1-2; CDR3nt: TGTGCCAGCAGCACCTTACCAGATTCCTATGGCTACACCTTC; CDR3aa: CASSTLPDSYGYTF
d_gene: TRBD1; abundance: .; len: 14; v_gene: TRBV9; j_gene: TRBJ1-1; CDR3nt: TGTGCCAGCAGCGCTGACAGGGGGGACACTGAAGCTTTCTTT; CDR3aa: CASSADRGDTEAFF
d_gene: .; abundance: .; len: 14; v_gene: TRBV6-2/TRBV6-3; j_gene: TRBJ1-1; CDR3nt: TGTGCCAGCAGTTACCAGGCATCGGGGTCTGAAGCTTTCTTT; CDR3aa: CASSYQASGSEAFF
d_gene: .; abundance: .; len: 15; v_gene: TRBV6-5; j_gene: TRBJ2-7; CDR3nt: TGTGCCAGCAGTTACGCGGGCTCGGGGTTATACGAGCAGTACTTC; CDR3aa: CASSYAGSGLYEQYF
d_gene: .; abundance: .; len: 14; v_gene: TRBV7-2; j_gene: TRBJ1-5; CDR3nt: TGTGCCAGCAGCTGGAAGGGTTCCAATCAGCCCCAGCATTTT; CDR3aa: CASSWKGSNQPQHF
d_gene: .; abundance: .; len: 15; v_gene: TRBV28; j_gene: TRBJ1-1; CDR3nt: TGTGCCAGCAGCCCCCCGGGCAGGGGATGGACTGAAGCTTTCTTT; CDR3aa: CASSPPGRGWTEAFF
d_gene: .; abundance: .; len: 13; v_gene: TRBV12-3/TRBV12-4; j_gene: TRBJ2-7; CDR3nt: TGTGCCAGCAGTTTAGGCCGGGAGCGTGTCGAGTACTTC; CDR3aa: CASSLGRERVEYF
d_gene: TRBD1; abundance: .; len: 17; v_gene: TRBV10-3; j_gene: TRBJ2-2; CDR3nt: TGTGCCATCAGTGATGCGGACAGGGGGTTTAGCACCGGGGAGCTGTTTTTT; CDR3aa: CAISDADRGFSTGELFF
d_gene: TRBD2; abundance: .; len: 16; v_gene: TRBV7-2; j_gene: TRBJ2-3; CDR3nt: TGTGCCAGCAGCTTTAGGGCGGGGGGGCATTCAGATACGCAGTATTTT; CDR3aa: CASSFRAGGHSDTQYF
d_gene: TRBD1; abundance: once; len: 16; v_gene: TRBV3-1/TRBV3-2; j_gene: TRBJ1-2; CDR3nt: TGTGCCAGCAGCCAAGGGGAGGACAGGGCGCTTGGAGGCTACACCTTC; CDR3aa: CASSQGEDRALGGYTF
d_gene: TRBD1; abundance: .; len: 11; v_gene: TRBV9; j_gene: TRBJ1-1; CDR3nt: TGTGCCAGCAGCGGGACAGGGGAAGCTTTCTTT; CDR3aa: CASSGTGEAFF
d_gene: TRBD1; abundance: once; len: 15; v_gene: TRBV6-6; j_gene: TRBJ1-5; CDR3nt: TGTGCCAGCAGCCCCGGGACAGAGGGGAGTCAGCCCCAGCATTTT; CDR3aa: CASSPGTEGSQPQHF
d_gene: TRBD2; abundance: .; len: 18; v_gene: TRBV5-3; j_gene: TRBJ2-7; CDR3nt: TGTGCCAGAAGCTTGTGGACTAGCGGGAGCGCGGCGGCCTACGAGCAGTACTTC; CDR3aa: CARSLWTSGSAAAYEQYF
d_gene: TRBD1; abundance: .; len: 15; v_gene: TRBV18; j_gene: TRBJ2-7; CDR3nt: TGTGCCAGCTCACCATCTGGGACAGCAGGCTACGAGCAGTACTTC; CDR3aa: CASSPSGTAGYEQYF
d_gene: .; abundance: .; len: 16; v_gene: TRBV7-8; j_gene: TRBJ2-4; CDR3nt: TGTGCCAGCAGCCCTCTTGGGTTTTTGGCCAAAAACATTCAGTACTTC; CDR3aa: CASSPLGFLAKNIQYF
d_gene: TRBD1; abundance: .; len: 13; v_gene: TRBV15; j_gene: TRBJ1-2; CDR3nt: TGTGCCACCAGCAAATCAGGGGGCTTGGGCTACACCTTC; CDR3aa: CATSKSGGLGYTF
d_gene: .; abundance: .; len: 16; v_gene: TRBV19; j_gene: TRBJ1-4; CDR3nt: TGTGCCAGTAGTATTCCGGGGTTGTCAACTAATGAAAAACTGTTTTTT; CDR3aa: CASSIPGLSTNEKLFF
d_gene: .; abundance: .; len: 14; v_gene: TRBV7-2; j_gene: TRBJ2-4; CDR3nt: TGTGCCAGCAGCTTAGTCGGTAGTTTGAGCATTCAGTACTTC; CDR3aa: CASSLVGSLSIQYF
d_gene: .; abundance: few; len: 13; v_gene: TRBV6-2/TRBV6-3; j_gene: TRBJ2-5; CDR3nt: TGTGCCAGCAGTCCGAACAGGGTGGAGACCCAGTACTTC; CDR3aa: CASSPNRVETQYF
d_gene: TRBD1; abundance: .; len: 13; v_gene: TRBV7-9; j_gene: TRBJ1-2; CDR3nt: TGTGCCAGCAGCCAGGGACAGAACTATGGCTACACCTTC; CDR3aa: CASSQGQNYGYTF
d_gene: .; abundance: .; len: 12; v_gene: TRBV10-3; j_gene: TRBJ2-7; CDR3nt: TGTGCCATCAGCGAGGACACCTACGAGCAGTACTTC; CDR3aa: CAISEDTYEQYF
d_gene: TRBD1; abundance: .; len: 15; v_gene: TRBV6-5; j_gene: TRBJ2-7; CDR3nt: TGTGCCAGCAGTTATGCTGGACAGGGGTTGTCCGAGCAGTACTTC; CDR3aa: CASSYAGQGLSEQYF
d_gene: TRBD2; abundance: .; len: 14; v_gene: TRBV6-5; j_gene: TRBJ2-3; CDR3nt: TGTGCCAGCAGCCTCACTTCGACTAGCCGGGCGGCCTCTTTT; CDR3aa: CASSLTSTSRAASF
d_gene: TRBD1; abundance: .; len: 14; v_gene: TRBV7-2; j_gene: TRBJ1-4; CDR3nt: TGTGCCAGCAGCCCCGGGACAGGGGAGGAAAAACTGTTTTTT; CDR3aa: CASSPGTGEEKLFF
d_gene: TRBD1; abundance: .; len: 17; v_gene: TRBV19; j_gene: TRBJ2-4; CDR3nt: TGTGCCAGTAGTATAGAGGGACAGGGGCCCCTCAAAAACATTCAGTACTTC; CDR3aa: CASSIEGQGPLKNIQYF
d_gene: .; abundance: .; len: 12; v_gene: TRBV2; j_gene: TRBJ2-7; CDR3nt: TGTGCCAGCAGTGCAGGACCCTACGAGCAGTACTTC; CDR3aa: CASSAGPYEQYF
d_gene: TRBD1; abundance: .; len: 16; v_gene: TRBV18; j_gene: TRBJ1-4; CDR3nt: TGTGCCAGCTCATCCCGGGACAGGGCTACTAATGAAAAACTGTTTTTT; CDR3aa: CASSSRDRATNEKLFF
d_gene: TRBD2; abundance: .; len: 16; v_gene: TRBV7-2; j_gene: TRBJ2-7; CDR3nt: TGTGCCAGCAGCCCGGGGGGGCTAGCGGGGATCAACGAGCAGTACTTC; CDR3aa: CASSPGGLAGINEQYF
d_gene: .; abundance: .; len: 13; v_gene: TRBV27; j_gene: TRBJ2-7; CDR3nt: TGTGCCAGCAGTCCGGGACTGCCCTACGAGCAGTACTTC; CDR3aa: CASSPGLPYEQYF
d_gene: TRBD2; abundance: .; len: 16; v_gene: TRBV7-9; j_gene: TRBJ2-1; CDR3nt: TGTGCCAGCAGCTTAGGCCCTAGCGGGGGACACAATGAGCAGTTCTTC; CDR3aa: CASSLGPSGGHNEQFF
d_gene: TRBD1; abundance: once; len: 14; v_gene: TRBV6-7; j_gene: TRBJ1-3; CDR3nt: TGTGCCAGCAGTTGGACCGGGACAGAAAACACCATATATTTT; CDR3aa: CASSWTGTENTIYF
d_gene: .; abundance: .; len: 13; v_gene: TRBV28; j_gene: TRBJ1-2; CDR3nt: TGTGCCAGCACTACGACCCTTAACTATGGCTACACCTTC; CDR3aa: CASTTTLNYGYTF
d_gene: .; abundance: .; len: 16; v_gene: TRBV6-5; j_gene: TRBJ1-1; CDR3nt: TGTGCCAGCAGTTACTCGATTACCGTCACGAACACTGAAGCTTTCTTT; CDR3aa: CASSYSITVTNTEAFF
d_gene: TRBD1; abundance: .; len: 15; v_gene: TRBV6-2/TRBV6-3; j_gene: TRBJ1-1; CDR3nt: TGTGCCAGCAGTCGAGCGGGACAGGGGAACACTGAAGCTTTCTTT; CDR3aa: CASSRAGQGNTEAFF
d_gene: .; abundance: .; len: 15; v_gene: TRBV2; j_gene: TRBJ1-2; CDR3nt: TGTGCCAGCAGTCCCCAAGGCGGAGGGGTATATGGCTACACCTTC; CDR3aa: CASSPQGGGVYGYTF
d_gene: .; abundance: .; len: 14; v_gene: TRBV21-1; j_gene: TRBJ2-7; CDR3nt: TGTGCCAGCAAGCGGGACAGCGATACCTACGAGCAGTACTTC; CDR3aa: CASKRDSDTYEQYF
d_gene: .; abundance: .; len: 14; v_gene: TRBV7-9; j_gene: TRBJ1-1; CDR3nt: TGTGCCAGCAGCTTAGTGGCTGGGAACACTGAAGCTTTCTTT; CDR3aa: CASSLVAGNTEAFF
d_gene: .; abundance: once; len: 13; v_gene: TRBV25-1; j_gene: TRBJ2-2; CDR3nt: TGTGCCAGCAGTGAACCGTTCACCGGGGAGCTGTTTTTT; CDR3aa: CASSEPFTGELFF
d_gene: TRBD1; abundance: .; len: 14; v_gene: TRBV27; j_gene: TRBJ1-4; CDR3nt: TGTGCCAGCAGGGGGACAGGGGTCGTGGAAAAACTGTTTTTT; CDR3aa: CASRGTGVVEKLFF
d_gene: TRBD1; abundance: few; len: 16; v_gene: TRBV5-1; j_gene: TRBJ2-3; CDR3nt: TGCGCCAGCAGCACCGACAGGGGGCTGGGCACAGATACGCAGTATTTT; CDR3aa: CASSTDRGLGTDTQYF
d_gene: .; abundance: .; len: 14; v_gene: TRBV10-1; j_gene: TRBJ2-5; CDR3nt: TGCGCCAGCAGTGAGATGCTAGCTCGGGAGACCCAGTACTTC; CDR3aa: CASSEMLARETQYF
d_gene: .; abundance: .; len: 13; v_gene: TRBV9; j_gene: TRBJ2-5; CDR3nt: TGTGCCAGCAGCGTAGGGGTCCAAGAGACCCAGTACTTC; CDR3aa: CASSVGVQETQYF
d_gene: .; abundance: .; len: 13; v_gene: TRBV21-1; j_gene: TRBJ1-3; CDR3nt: TGTGCCAGCAGCAAAGGATGGGCGAACACCATATATTTT; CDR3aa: CASSKGWANTIYF
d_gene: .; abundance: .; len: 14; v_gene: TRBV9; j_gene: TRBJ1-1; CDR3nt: TGTGCCAGCAGCCCGACATCAGAGAACACTGAAGCTTTCTTT; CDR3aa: CASSPTSENTEAFF
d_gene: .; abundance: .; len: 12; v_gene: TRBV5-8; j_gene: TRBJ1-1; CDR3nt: TGCGTCGACGCTGACCGTAACACTGAAGCTTTCTTT; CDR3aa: CVDADRNTEAFF
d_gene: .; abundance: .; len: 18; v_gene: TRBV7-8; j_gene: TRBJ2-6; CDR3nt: TGTGCCAGCAGCGTACTGATGAGGGGCGTGGGTGGGGCCAACGTCCTGACTTTC; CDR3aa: CASSVLMRGVGGANVLTF
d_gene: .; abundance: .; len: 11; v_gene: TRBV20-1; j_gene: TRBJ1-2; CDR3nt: TGCAGTGCTACCCCTCAGCTTCGCGTGGCCTTC; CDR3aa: CSATPQLRVAF
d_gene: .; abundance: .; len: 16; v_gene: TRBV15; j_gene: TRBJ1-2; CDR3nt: TGTGCCACCAGCAGAGAGGCTGGGGCAGGCTCCTATGGCTACACCTTC; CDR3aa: CATSREAGAGSYGYTF
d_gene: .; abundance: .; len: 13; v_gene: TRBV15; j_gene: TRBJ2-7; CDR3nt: TGTGCCACCAGCAGAGATCCCGGTGACGAGCAGTACTTC; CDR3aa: CATSRDPGDEQYF
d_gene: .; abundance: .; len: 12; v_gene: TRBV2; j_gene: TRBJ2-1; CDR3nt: TGTGCCAGCAGCGGGACCGACAATGAGCAGTTCTTC; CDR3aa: CASSGTDNEQFF
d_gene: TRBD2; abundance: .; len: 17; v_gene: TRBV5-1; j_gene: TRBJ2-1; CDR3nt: TGCGCCAGCAGCTTGGGACTTCTAGCGGAGAACTACAATGAGCAGTTCTTC; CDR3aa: CASSLGLLAENYNEQFF
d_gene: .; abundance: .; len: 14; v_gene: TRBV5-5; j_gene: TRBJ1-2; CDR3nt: TGTGCCAGCAGCTTGTCTGGGTCGCACTATGGCTACACCTTC; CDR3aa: CASSLSGSHYGYTF
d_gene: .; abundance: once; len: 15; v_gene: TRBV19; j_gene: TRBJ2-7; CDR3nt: TGTGCCAGTAGACAACCCACAGGGAGCTCCTACGAGCAGTACTTC; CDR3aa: CASRQPTGSSYEQYF